The sequence of this T cell receptor beta chain was determined in a study of shared clonotypes between healthy human individuals. Background on the study: Plates per donor: three CD4 naive, three CD4 memory, two CD8 naive, one CD8 memory.

Data came from immunoSEQ multiplex PCR; TCRdb stores just in-frame clones and leaves some out. The sample includes over a million clones, about 98% seen only once; the top ten take approximately 0.44%. Every one of the donors was a Caucasian adult that lived in Nashville, Tennessee. Sequencing input: naive CD4+ T cells sorted from blood. Specified subset: CD45RA+ positively selected. This receptor was taken from a man aged 25 to 40 in good health.

The CDR3 DNA reads as TGTGCCAGCAGCTATTTAGCGGGAGGCGGATACAATGAGCAGTTCTTC. It codes for CASSYLAGGGYNEQFF. The chain joins TRBV5-5 to TRBJ2-1; 10 nucleotides align to TRBD2. This CDR3 has 16 residues. CDR1 and CDR2 (germline): SGHKS, YYEKEE (reference sequence). The junction had 7 bases not matched to a gene; V was cut back by 3 bases and J by 4 bases.